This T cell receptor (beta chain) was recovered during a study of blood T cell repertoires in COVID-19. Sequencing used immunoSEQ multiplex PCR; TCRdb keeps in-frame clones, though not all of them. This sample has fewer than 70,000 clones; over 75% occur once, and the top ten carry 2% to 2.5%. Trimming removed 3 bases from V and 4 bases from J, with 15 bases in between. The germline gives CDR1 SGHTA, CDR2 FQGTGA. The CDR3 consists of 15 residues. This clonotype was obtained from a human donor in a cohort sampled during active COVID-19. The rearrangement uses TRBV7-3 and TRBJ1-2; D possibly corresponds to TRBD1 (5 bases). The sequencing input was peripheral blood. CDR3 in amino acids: CASSLQGGMGYGYTF. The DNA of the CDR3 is TGTGCCAGCAGCTTGCAGGGAGGGATGGGCTATGGCTACACCTTC. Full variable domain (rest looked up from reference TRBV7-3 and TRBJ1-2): GAGVSQTPSNKVTEKGKYVELRCDPISGHTALYWYRQSLGQGPEFLIYFQGTGAADDSGLPNDRFFAVRPEGSVSTLKIQRTERGDSAVYLCASSLQGGMGYGYTFGSGTRLTVV.